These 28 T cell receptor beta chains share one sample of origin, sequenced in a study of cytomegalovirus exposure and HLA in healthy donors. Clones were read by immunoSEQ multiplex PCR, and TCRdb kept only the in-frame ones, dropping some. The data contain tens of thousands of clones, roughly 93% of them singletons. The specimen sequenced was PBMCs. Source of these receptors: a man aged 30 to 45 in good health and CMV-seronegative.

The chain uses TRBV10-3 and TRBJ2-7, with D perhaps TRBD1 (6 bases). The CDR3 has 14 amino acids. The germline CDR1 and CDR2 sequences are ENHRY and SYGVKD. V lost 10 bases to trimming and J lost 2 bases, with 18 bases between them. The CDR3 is CATRASGATYEQYF. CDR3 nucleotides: TGTGCCACCAGGGCTTCAGGGGCAACCTACGAGCAGTACTTC.

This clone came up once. CDR3: CASSSITGSGNTIYF. CDR3 in DNA: TGTGCCAGCAGTTCAATAACAGGATCTGGAAACACCATATATTTT. The rearrangement uses TRBV11-2 and TRBJ1-3; TRBD1 is a possible D gene (5 bases). The V and J ends lost 6 bases and 1 base respectively, with 13 bases between them. The V gene's germline CDR1 is SGHAT and CDR2 FQNNGV. The CDR3 runs 15 residues.

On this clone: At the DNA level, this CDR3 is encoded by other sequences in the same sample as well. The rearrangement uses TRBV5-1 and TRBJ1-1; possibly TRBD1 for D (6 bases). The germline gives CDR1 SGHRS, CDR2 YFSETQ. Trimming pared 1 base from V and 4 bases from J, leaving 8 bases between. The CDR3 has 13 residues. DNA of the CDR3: TGCGCCAGCAGCTTGAGAGGGGGCACTGAAGCTTTCTTT. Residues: CASSLRGGTEAFF.

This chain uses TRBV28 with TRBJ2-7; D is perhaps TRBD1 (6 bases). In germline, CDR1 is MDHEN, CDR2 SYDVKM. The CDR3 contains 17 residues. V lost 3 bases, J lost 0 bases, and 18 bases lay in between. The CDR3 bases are TGTGCCAGCAGTTTTGATAGGGCGAGCAGGGGCTCCTACGAGCAGTACTTC. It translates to CASSFDRASRGSYEQYF.

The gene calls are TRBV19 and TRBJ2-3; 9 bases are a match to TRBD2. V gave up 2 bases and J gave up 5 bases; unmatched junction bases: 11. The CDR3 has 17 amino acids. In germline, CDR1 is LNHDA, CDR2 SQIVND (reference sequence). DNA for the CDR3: TGTGCCAGTAGTATAATGGGTCTAGCGGGGTTGGAAGATACGCAGTATTTT. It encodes CASSIMGLAGLEDTQYF.

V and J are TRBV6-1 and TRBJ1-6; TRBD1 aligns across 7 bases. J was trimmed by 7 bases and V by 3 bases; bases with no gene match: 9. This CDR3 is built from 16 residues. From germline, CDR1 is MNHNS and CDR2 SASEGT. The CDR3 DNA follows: TGTGCCAGCAGTGACTTTAGGGGACAGAGAAATTCACCCCTCCACTTT. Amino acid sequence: CASSDFRGQRNSPLHF.

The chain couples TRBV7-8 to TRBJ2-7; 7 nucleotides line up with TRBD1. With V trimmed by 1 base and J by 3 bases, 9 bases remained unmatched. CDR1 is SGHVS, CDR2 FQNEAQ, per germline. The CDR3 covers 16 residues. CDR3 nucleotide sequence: TGTGCCAGCAGCTTAGGATCTCCGGGACAGTTCTACGAGCAGTACTTC. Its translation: CASSLGSPGQFYEQYF.

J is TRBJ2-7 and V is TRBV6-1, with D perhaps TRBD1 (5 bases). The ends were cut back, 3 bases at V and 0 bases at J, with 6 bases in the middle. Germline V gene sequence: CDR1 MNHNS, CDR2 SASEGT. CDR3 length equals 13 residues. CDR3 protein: CASSETVSYEQYF. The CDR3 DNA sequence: TGTGCCAGCAGTGAGACAGTCTCCTACGAGCAGTACTTC.

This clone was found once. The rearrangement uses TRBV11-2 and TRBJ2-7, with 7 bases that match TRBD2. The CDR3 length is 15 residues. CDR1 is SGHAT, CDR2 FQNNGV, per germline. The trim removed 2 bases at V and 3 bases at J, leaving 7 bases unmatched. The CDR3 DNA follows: TGTGCCAGCAGCTTAAGATCCGGGGGGAACTACGAGCAGTACTTC. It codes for CASSLRSGGNYEQYF.

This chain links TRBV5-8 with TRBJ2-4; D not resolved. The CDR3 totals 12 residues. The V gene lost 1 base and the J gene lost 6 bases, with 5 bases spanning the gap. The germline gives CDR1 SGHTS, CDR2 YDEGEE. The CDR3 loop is CASSLLLNIQYF. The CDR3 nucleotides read TGTGCCAGCAGCTTGTTACTAAACATTCAGTACTTC.

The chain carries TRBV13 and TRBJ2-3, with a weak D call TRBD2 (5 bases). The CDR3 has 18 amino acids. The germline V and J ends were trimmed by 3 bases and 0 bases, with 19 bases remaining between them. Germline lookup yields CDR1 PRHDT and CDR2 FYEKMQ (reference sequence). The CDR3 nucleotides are TGTGCCAGCAGCTTCTATGATCCGGAGGATACTAGCACAGATACGCAGTATTTT. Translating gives CASSFYDPEDTSTDTQYF.

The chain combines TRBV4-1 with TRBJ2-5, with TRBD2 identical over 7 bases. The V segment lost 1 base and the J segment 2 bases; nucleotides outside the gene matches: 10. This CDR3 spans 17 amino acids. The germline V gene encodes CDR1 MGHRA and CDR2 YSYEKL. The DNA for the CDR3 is TGCGCCAGCAGCCAAGTGGTCGGGAGGACAAAACAAGAGACCCAGTACTTC. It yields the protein CASSQVVGRTKQETQYF.

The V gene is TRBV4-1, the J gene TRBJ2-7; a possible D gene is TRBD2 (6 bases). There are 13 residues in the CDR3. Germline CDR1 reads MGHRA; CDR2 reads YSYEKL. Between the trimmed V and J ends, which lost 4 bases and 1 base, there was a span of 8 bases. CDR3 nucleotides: TGCGCCAGCAGCCCCGGGGGTTCCTACGAGCAGTACTTC. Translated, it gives CASSPGGSYEQYF.

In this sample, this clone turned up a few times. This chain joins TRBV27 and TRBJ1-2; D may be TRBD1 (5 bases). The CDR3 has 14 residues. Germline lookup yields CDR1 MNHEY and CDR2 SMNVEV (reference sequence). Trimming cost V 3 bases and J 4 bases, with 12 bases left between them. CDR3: CASSFIGGTYGYTF. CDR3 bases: TGTGCCAGCAGTTTTATCGGGGGGACCTATGGCTACACCTTC.

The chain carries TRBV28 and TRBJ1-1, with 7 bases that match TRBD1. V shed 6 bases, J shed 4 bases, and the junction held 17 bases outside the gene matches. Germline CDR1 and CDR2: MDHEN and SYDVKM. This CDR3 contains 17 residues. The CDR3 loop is CASRQDTGEEGTTEAFF. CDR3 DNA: TGTGCCAGCAGACAAGATACAGGGGAGGAGGGGACCACTGAAGCTTTCTTT.

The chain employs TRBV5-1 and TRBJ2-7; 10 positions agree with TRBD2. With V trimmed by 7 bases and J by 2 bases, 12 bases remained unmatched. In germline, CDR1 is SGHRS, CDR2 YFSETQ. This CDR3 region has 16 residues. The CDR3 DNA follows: TGCGCCAGCGACACCGACATAGCGGGGGGTGCCTACGAGCAGTACTTC. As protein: CASDTDIAGGAYEQYF.

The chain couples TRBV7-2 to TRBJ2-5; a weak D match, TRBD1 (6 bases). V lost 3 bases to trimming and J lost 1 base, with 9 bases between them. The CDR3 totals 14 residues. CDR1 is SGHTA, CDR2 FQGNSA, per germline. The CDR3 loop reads CASSFRTVQETQYF. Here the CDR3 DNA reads TGTGCCAGCAGCTTTCGGACAGTCCAAGAGACCCAGTACTTC.

The CDR3 DNA follows: TGTGCCAGCAGCTTAATGGTGGGGGCGAACACTGAAGCTTTCTTT. Amino acids: CASSLMVGANTEAFF. V usage is TRBV7-8 and J usage is TRBJ1-1; TRBD1 is a possible D gene (6 bases). The CDR3 has 15 residues. Looked up from germline, CDR1 is SGHVS and CDR2 is FQNEAQ. Deletions cut 2 bases from V and 1 base from J, with 11 bases between.

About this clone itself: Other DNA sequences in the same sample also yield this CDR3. DNA of the CDR3: TGTGCCAGCAGCCCAAGTGGGGGGGCACAGGGCTACACCTTC. Translating gives CASSPSGGAQGYTF. This chain joins TRBV9 and TRBJ1-2, with D maybe TRBD1 (6 bases). The length of the CDR3 is 14 residues. With 4 bases removed from V and 8 bases from J, the gap between germline ends came to 18 bases. Looked up from germline, CDR1 is SGDLS and CDR2 is YYNGEE.

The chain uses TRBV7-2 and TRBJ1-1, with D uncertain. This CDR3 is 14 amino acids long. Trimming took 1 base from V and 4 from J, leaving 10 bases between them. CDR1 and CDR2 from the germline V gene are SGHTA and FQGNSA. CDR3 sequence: CASSLVGDGTEAFF. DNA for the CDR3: TGTGCCAGCAGCTTAGTCGGGGATGGCACTGAAGCTTTCTTT.

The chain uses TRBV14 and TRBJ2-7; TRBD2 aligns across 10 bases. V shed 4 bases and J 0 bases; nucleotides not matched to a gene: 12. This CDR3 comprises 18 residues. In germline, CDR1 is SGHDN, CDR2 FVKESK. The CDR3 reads CASSPRLAGGRNSYEQYF. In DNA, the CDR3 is TGTGCCAGCAGCCCCCGATTAGCGGGAGGAAGAAACTCCTACGAGCAGTACTTC.

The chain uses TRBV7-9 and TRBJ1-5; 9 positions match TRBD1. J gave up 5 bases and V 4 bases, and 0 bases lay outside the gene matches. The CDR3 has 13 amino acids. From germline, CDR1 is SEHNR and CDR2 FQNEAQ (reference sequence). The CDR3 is CASSWTGDQPQHF. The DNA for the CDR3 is TGTGCCAGCAGCTGGACAGGGGATCAGCCCCAGCATTTT.

Written as DNA, the CDR3 is TGTGCCAGCAGCCCGAGGGACAGGGGGCCTGAAGCTTTCTTT. It codes for CASSPRDRGPEAFF. This chain joins TRBV5-6 and TRBJ1-1; 12 positions agree with TRBD1. The germline gives CDR1 SGHDT, CDR2 YYEEEE. This CDR3 contains 14 residues. Trimming took 4 bases from V and 6 from J; bases not matched to a gene: 4.

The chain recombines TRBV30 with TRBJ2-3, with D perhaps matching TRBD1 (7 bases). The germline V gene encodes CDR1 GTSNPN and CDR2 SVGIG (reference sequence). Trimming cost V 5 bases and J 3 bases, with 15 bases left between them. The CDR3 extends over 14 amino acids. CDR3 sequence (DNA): TGTGCCTGGGGTCAGGGGGGAGAAACAGATACGCAGTATTTT. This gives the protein CAWGQGGETDTQYF.

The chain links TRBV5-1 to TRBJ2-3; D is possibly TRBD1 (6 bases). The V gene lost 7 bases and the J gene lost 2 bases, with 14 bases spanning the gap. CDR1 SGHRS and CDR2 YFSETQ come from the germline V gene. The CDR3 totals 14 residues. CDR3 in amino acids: CASGSTGNTDTQYF. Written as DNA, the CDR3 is TGCGCCAGCGGATCTACAGGGAACACAGATACGCAGTATTTT.

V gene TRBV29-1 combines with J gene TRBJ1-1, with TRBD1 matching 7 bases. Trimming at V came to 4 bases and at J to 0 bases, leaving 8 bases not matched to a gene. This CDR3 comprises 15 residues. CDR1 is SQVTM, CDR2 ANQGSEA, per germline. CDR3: CSVVGGGGLNTEAFF. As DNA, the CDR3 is TGCAGCGTTGTAGGAGGGGGCGGTTTGAACACTGAAGCTTTCTTT.

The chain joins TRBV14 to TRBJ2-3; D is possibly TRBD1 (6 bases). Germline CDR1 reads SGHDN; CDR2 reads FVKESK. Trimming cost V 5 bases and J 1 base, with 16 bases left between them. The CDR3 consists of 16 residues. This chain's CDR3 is CASSNLQGWRTDTQYF. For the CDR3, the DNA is TGTGCCAGCAGCAATCTCCAGGGGTGGCGCACAGATACGCAGTATTTT.

The CDR3 reads CASRGSGGAETQYF. The DNA of the CDR3 is TGCGCCAGCAGAGGGAGCGGGGGGGCCGAGACCCAGTACTTC. The chain combines TRBV5-1 with TRBJ2-5, with 10 bases matching TRBD2. This CDR3 contains 14 residues. Trimming took 5 bases from V and 5 from J; bases not matched to a gene: 6. The germline V gene encodes CDR1 SGHRS and CDR2 YFSETQ.